Below are 8 T cell receptor beta chains sequenced from a single sample in a study of regulatory T cells in long-lasting Graves disease. Time point here: newly diagnosed GD, antithyroid drugs for less than 3 months. PBMC-derived RNA was used for the TCR library. Libraries of TCR beta came from iRepertoire HTBI primers plus Arm-PCR of CDR3 regions. TCRdb reanalysed the multiplex PCR reads using MiXCR and keeps one entry per CDR3 protein. The data show 450,000 to 650,000 distinct CDR3 sequences, around 16% seen once. This sample was shared with a second study, whose subject was T cells in Graves' hyperthyroidism and ophthalmopathy.

The material was peripheral blood mononuclear cells (PBMCs), obtained at new diagnosis, from a patient treated with antithyroid drugs. These receptors were obtained from a woman between 40 and 65 years old with Graves disease.

This clonotype showed up many times. This chain joins TRBV7-6 and TRBJ2-3, with TRBD2 matching 9 bases. The CDR3 contains 15 residues. J was trimmed by 1 base and V by 5 bases; bases with no gene match: 4. Germline lookup yields CDR1 SGHVS and CDR2 FNYEAQ. In DNA, the CDR3 is TGTGCCAGCAGCGCCAGGACTAGCGGCACAGATACGCAGTATTTT. Its protein product is CASSARTSGTDTQYF.

This clonotype was seen ten or more times. The chain has TRBV2 and TRBJ1-4; D unresolved. Germline CDR1 SNHLY, CDR2 FYNNEI. Trimming took off 3 bases at V and 8 bases at J, with 4 bases between the two ends. The CDR3 sequence is 11 residues long. The CDR3 sequence: CASSDEEKLFF. The CDR3 region has the DNA TGTGCCAGCAGTGATGAAGAAAAACTGTTTTTT.

The V call is TRBV19, the J call TRBJ2-1; D is uncertain. The V end was cut by 8 bases, the J end by 7 bases, with 6 bases between. The CDR3 contains 10 residues. Germline values: CDR1 LNHDA, CDR2 SQIVND (reference sequence). Here the CDR3 DNA reads TGTGCCAGTGGGATTAATGAGCAGTTCTTC. Its translation: CASGINEQFF.

The gene calls are TRBV10-3 and TRBJ1-5; D gene uncertain. The germline V gene encodes CDR1 ENHRY and CDR2 SYGVKD. This CDR3 is built from 15 residues. The ends were cut back, 3 bases at V and 0 bases at J, with 9 bases in the middle. The CDR3 sequence: CAISDVRRSNQPQHF. CDR3 coding DNA: TGTGCCATCAGTGATGTAAGGCGTAGCAATCAGCCCCAGCATTTT.

Ten or more counts support this clonotype. This chain uses TRBV2 with TRBJ2-7; 10 bases fit TRBD2. Losses at the gene ends were 6 bases for V and 2 bases for J; bases not matched to a gene: 7. There are 15 residues in the CDR3. Germline CDR1 SNHLY, CDR2 FYNNEI. The CDR3 is CASSPRTSGTYEQYF. The DNA for the CDR3 is TGTGCCAGCAGCCCCCGGACTAGCGGAACCTACGAGCAGTACTTC.

The chain carries TRBV5-5 and TRBJ1-2; maybe TRBD1 (5 bases). Germline values: CDR1 SGHKS, CDR2 YYEKEE (reference sequence). V lost 1 base and J lost 6, with 13 bases in between. The CDR3 has 14 residues. The CDR3 sequence: CASSLREGRNGYTF. The CDR3 DNA is TGTGCCAGCAGCTTGCGGGAGGGGCGGAATGGCTACACCTTC.

This chain uses TRBV12-3 or TRBV12-4 with TRBJ1-1; D not resolved. Trimming took off 4 bases at V and 0 bases at J, with 9 bases between the two ends. This CDR3 has 14 residues. CDR3 bases: TGTGCCAGCAGTTGGTATTTCCTGAACACTGAAGCTTTCTTT. It is translated as CASSWYFLNTEAFF.

The chain joins TRBV6-5 to TRBJ1-2; a weak D match, TRBD1 (5 bases). The ends were cut back, 4 bases at V and 8 bases at J, with 14 bases in the middle. Per germline, CDR1 MNHEY and CDR2 SVGAGI. CDR3 length: 13 residues. The CDR3: CASSSRDAAGYTF. DNA of the CDR3: TGTGCCAGCAGTTCCCGGGACGCAGCCGGCTACACCTTC.